Described below is a single T cell receptor beta chain sequence and its context. The individuals who served as donors were healthy Caucasians living in Russia, aged about 6 to 100. Peripheral blood samples of roughly 10 milliliters were drawn from each donor. Germline CDR1 is ENHRY and CDR2 is SYGVKD. Trimming took off 0 bases at V and 3 bases at J, with 12 bases between the two ends. CDR3 length equals 15 residues. The data derive from a study of blood T cells in healthy people across ages. It was with a sample-barcoded 5' primer and a J-beta primer mix that a second PCR of roughly 6 to 12 cycles was run. TCRdb reprocessed the 5' RACE reads with MiXCR, giving one entry per CDR3 protein. The data hold some 880,000 distinct CDR3 sequences, with approximately 35% observed a single time.

Material: blood. The TCR sequence derives from a man aged 18 to 35 in good health. This sequence joins TRBV10-3 and TRBJ2-7; D perhaps matches TRBD2 (7 bases). The CDR3 nucleotides read TGTGCCATCAGTGAGTCGAAGGGGGGGGACTACGAGCAGTACTTC. Translating gives CAISESKGGDYEQYF.